The 32 T cell receptor beta chains below come from one sample, sequenced in a study of breast tumors, draining lymph nodes, adjacent tissues. TCRdb passed the multiplex PCR reads through MiXCR, listing each CDR3 protein once. The sample records about 15,000 distinct CDR3 sequences, 45% being singletons. Sequencing input: tumor-adjacent breast tissue. These receptors came from a female donor with breast cancer. Some clones in this sample may be carry-over from other donors' samples.

This clonotype occurred many times. V gene TRBV5-8 combines with J gene TRBJ2-1; D may match TRBD1 or TRBD2 (5 bases each). CDR1 SGHTS and CDR2 YDEGEE come from the germline V gene. V lost 2 bases and J lost 6, with 15 bases in between. The CDR3 contains 15 residues. The CDR3 DNA sequence: TGTGCCAGCAGCTTCCCCGGGACGTGGCGCAATGAGCAGTTCTTC. As protein: CASSFPGTWRNEQFF.

The chain joins TRBV20-1 to TRBJ2-1; 9 nucleotides align to TRBD2. V shed 6 bases, J shed 7 bases, and the junction held 16 bases outside the gene matches. CDR1 and CDR2 from the germline V gene are DFQATT and SNEGSKA (reference sequence). The CDR3 covers 16 residues. In DNA form, the CDR3 reads TGCAGTGCAACCGAGACTAGCGGCCACATCGGAAATGAGCAGTTCTTC. Its translation: CSATETSGHIGNEQFF.

This clonotype was counted many times. It may be a read error: a sequence one base away is much more abundant. The chain recombines TRBV20-1 with TRBJ2-7; 8 bases fit TRBD2. V shed 0 bases and J 4 bases; nucleotides not matched to a gene: 11. CDR1 and CDR2 from the germline V gene are DFQATT and SNEGSKA (reference sequence). The length of the CDR3 is 16 residues. This chain's CDR3 is CSARDLKGLAGYEQYF. CDR3 bases: TGCAGTGCTAGAGACCTAAAAGGACTAGCTGGTTACGAGCAGTACTTC.

At least ten counts were recorded for this clonotype. Since a much larger clone is just one base distant, this may be a read error. The rearrangement joins TRBV6-1 to TRBJ1-2; a possible D gene is TRBD1 (5 bases). Trimming took 5 bases from V and 9 from J, leaving 13 bases between them. This CDR3 spans 12 amino acids. The germline V gene encodes CDR1 MNHNS and CDR2 SASEGT. In DNA, the CDR3 is TGTGCCAGCAGTCAACTCCAGGGCAGCTACACCTTC. Translation gives CASSQLQGSYTF.

V usage is TRBV7-3 and J usage is TRBJ2-7; 10 bases match TRBD1. V shed 7 bases, J shed 5 bases, and the junction held 5 bases outside the gene matches. The CDR3 length is 13 residues. Germline V gene lookup returns CDR1 SGHTA and CDR2 FQGTGA. The CDR3 region is CASTRQGADEQYF. CDR3 nucleotide sequence: TGTGCCAGCACTAGACAGGGGGCGGACGAGCAGTACTTC.

At least ten counts were recorded for this clonotype. The chain couples TRBV6-2 or TRBV6-3 to TRBJ2-5, with TRBD1 identical over 7 bases. The CDR3 is 15 amino acids. The germline gives CDR1 MNHEY, CDR2 SVGEGT. The junction had 12 bases not matched to a gene; V was cut back by 6 bases and J by 5 bases. The CDR3 sequence: CASSLPDRDVETQYF. The CDR3 DNA is TGTGCCAGCAGCCTACCTGACAGGGATGTGGAGACCCAGTACTTC.

The chain carries TRBV20-1 and TRBJ2-5; TRBD2 matches at 16 bases. Germline loops: CDR1 DFQATT, CDR2 SNEGSKA (reference sequence). V trimming: 2 bases; J trimming: 3 bases; junction bases outside the gene matches: 3. The CDR3 length is 16 residues. The chain's CDR3 is CSARPGLAGGEETQYF. The CDR3, as DNA: TGCAGTGCTAGACCGGGACTAGCGGGAGGGGAAGAGACCCAGTACTTC.

Note on this clonotype: A junction end diverges from the germline sequence, so it may reflect a read error. The chain carries TRBV18 and TRBJ1-3; D remains ambiguous. Germline CDR1 is KGHSH and CDR2 is LQKENI. CDR3 length equals 16 residues. The CDR3: CASSPRGRNSGNAIYF. CDR3 nucleotide sequence: TGTGCCAGCTCACCACGCGGACGGAACTCTGGAAACGCCATATATTTT.

This clonotype showed up just once. The chain recombines TRBV4-2 with TRBJ2-6; D is ambiguous. Germline V gene lookup returns CDR1 LGHNA and CDR2 YNFKEQ. The CDR3 is made up of 14 amino acids. V was trimmed by 4 bases and J by 4 bases, leaving 8 bases between them. The CDR3 coding sequence is TGTGCCAGCAGCCGAGATCGGGGGGCCAACGTCCTGACTTTC. Translating it yields CASSRDRGANVLTF.

The CDR3 bases are TGTGCCAGCAGCCAGGGCAACAATCAGCCCCAGCATTTT. Protein: CASSQGNNQPQHF. The chain couples TRBV7-6 to TRBJ1-5; D is perhaps TRBD1 (5 bases). In germline, CDR1 is SGHVS, CDR2 FNYEAQ. V was shortened by 5 bases and J by 3 bases, with 8 bases between the two germline ends. The CDR3 extends over 13 amino acids.

On this clonotype: The DNA is left out, because the CDR3 cannot be placed on it with certainty; the CDR3 is given as TCRdb lists it. The chain carries TRBV9 and TRBJ1-2; the table assigns TRBD1, which was not confirmed against the DNA. Inclusive of both ends, the CDR3 amounts to 22 amino acids. Germline V gene data show CDR1 as SGDLS and CDR2 as YYNGEE. The CDR3 here is CASSVTAAGTQYFGPGIYGYTF.

J is TRBJ2-1 and V is TRBV5-4; the D gene is possibly TRBD2 (7 bases). The V gene lost 4 bases and the J gene lost 2 bases, with 19 bases spanning the gap. CDR1 is SGHNT, CDR2 YYREEE, per germline (reference sequence). The CDR3 has 17 amino acids. CDR3 coding DNA: TGTGCCAGCAGCCCGGACAGAGGGGAGGGCCCCTACAATGAGCAGTTCTTC. Amino acid sequence: CASSPDRGEGPYNEQFF.

This clonotype was observed a few times. The rearrangement links TRBV7-2 to TRBJ2-7, with 12 bases lining up with TRBD2. This CDR3 region has 16 residues. J was trimmed by 3 bases and V by 5 bases; bases with no gene match: 8. The germline CDR1 and CDR2 sequences are SGHTA and FQGNSA. The CDR3 region is CASSPGVTSGGYEQYF. In DNA form, the CDR3 reads TGTGCCAGCAGCCCAGGGGTGACTAGCGGGGGCTACGAGCAGTACTTC.

The V call is TRBV29-1, the J call TRBJ1-2, with D tentatively TRBD1 (6 bases). The CDR3 consists of 15 residues. Per germline, CDR1 SQVTM and CDR2 ANQGSEA. This CDR3 reads CSFKGTLAIGGGYTF. CDR3 in DNA: TGCAGTTTTAAGGGAACTCTAGCAATAGGGGGGGGCTACACCTTC.

V usage is TRBV20-1 and J usage is TRBJ2-7, with TRBD2 matching over 10 bases. Germline-derived CDR1 and CDR2 are DFQATT and SNEGSKA (reference sequence). V shed 5 bases and J 4 bases; nucleotides not matched to a gene: 5. The CDR3 is made up of 13 amino acids. CDR3 DNA sequence: TGCAGTGCTCCTCCTAGCGGGAGTTACGAGCAGTACTTC. Amino acids: CSAPPSGSYEQYF.

This clonotype was seen repeatedly, ten times or more. This chain joins TRBV6-1 and TRBJ1-5; 7 bases align to TRBD1. The CDR3 is 13 residues long. Germline V lookup: CDR1 MNHNS, CDR2 SASEGT. Trimming removed 10 bases from V and 0 bases from J; junction bases left unmatched: 3. CDR3 loop: CAIGTASNQPQHF. The CDR3 coding sequence is TGTGCCATCGGGACAGCTAGCAATCAGCCCCAGCATTTT.

The CDR3 region is CASSYVEGTGNGYTF. The CDR3 DNA is TGTGCCAGCAGTTACGTAGAAGGGACAGGGAACGGCTACACCTTC. This chain links TRBV6-2 or TRBV6-3 with TRBJ1-2; 9 nucleotides line up with TRBD1. The J segment lost 8 bases and the V segment lost 2 bases, leaving 9 bases of the junction unmatched. The CDR3 length is 15 residues. Per the germline V gene, CDR1 is MNHEY and CDR2 is SVGEGT.

At least ten counts were recorded for this clonotype. V is TRBV5-6 and J is TRBJ2-2; no firm D call. The germline gives CDR1 SGHDT, CDR2 YYEEEE. The CDR3 consists of 14 residues. V lost 5 bases to trimming and J lost 1 base, with 9 bases between them. CDR3 amino acids: CASRSSGNTGELFF. The CDR3 DNA reads as TGTGCCAGCAGGTCCTCCGGGAACACCGGGGAGCTGTTTTTT.

As regards this clonotype: It may be a read error: a sequence one base away is much more abundant. V and J are TRBV30 and TRBJ1-1; a weak D match, TRBD1 (6 bases). Germline CDR1 is GTSNPN and CDR2 is SVGIG (reference sequence). CDR3 size: 15 residues. Between the trimmed V and J ends, which lost 0 bases and 0 bases, there was a span of 11 bases. CDR3 amino acids: CAWSVWGGLNTEAFF. The CDR3 bases are TGTGCCTGGAGTGTTTGGGGGGGCCTGAACACTGAAGCTTTCTTT.

The chain is built from TRBV19 and TRBJ2-3, with D unclear. The CDR3 extends over 12 amino acids. V lost 5 bases and J 4 bases, leaving 7 bases between the germline ends. The germline V gene has CDR1 LNHDA and CDR2 SQIVND (reference sequence). This CDR3 is CASSLSPDTQYF. The CDR3 DNA reads as TGTGCCAGTAGTCTCTCTCCAGATACGCAGTATTTT.

Note on this clonotype: At one of its ends the junction is not consistent with the germline gene, which may arise from a read error. The chain employs TRBV11-2 and TRBJ1-2, with D uncertain. Germline V lookup: CDR1 SGHAT, CDR2 FQNNGV. The CDR3 loop spans 12 amino acids. The CDR3 DNA is TGTGCCAGCAGCTTAGAATTCTATGCCTACACCTTC. Protein sequence: CASSLEFYAYTF. Full variable domain (missing parts from reference TRBV11-2 and TRBJ1-2): EAGVAQSPRYKIIEKRQSVAFWCNPISGHATLYWYQQILGQGPKLLIQFQNNGVVDDSQLPKDRFSAERLKGVDSTLKIQPAKLEDSAVYLCASSLEFYAYTFGSGTRLTVV.

The sample holds many counts of this clonotype. The rearrangement uses TRBV3-1 and TRBJ2-7; tentative D call: TRBD1 (6 bases). CDR1 is LGHDT, CDR2 YNNKEL, per germline (reference sequence). Trimming removed 3 bases at V and 1 base at J, with 10 bases between. The CDR3 runs 14 residues. CDR3 nucleotide sequence: TGTGCCAGCAGCCAGTTGACAGGTTCCTACGAGCAGTACTTC. It encodes CASSQLTGSYEQYF.

The sample holds many counts of this clonotype. Given a much more abundant clone one base away, this may be a read error. The chain carries TRBV5-4 and TRBJ1-2; maybe TRBD1 (5 bases). V shed 1 base and J shed 4 bases, with 17 bases lying between them. Germline CDR1 SGHNT, CDR2 YYREEE (reference sequence). The CDR3 runs 16 residues. DNA for the CDR3: TGTGCCAGCAGCTTGATCGGGGCACGAATAGGCTATGGCTACACCTTC. Protein: CASSLIGARIGYGYTF.

Relative to its sample, this clonotype is medium-sized. The chain employs TRBV20-1 and TRBJ1-2; 7 bases agree with TRBD1. CDR1 and CDR2 (germline): DFQATT, SNEGSKA (reference sequence). The trim removed 0 bases at V and 8 bases at J, leaving 9 bases unmatched. The CDR3 runs to 14 residues. CDR3 amino acids: CSARDVEGAGGYTF. The CDR3 coding sequence is TGCAGTGCTAGAGATGTGGAGGGGGCGGGAGGCTACACCTTC.

This clonotype appeared many times. This sequence joins TRBV5-1 and TRBJ2-1, with a tentative D call TRBD2 (6 bases). The CDR3 runs to 13 residues. In germline, CDR1 is SGHRS, CDR2 YFSETQ. V lost 4 bases to trimming and J lost 8 bases, with 13 bases between them. CDR3 nucleotide sequence: TGCGCCAGCAGCGTTGGGGACTTGCATGAGCAGTTCTTC. It encodes CASSVGDLHEQFF.

Notes on this clonotype: This likely comes from a read error, as the CDR3 has no conserved phenylalanine or tryptophan at its end. This chain joins TRBV7-9 and TRBJ2-7; 12 bases match TRBD2. The CDR3 length is 14 residues. From germline, CDR1 is SEHNR and CDR2 FQNEAQ (reference sequence). The junction had 2 bases not matched to a gene; V was cut back by 5 bases and J by 3 bases. The CDR3 loop is CASSEGLAGYEQYL. The CDR3 bases are TGTGCCAGCAGCGAGGGACTAGCGGGCTACGAGCAGTACCTC.

The count of this clonotype is one. The chain couples TRBV10-3 to TRBJ2-5; D possibly uses TRBD1 or TRBD2 (5 bases each). CDR3 length: 15 residues. V dropped 7 bases and J dropped 5 bases, with 20 bases sitting between them. The germline V gene has CDR1 ENHRY and CDR2 SYGVKD. For the CDR3, the DNA is TGTGCCATCAAAGTGGCCGGGACCCCCAGGGAGACCCAGTACTTC. This codes for CAIKVAGTPRETQYF.

This clonotype is judged medium-sized. The V gene is TRBV12-3 or TRBV12-4, the J gene TRBJ1-4, with 9 positions matching TRBD1. Trimming at V came to 5 bases and at J to 7 bases, leaving 5 bases not matched to a gene. This CDR3 comprises 14 residues. CDR3: CASSRDRATEKLFF. In DNA, the CDR3 is TGTGCCAGCAGTCGGGACAGGGCGACTGAAAAACTGTTTTTT.

The chain employs TRBV5-6 and TRBJ2-3; D is perhaps TRBD1 (6 bases). CDR3 length equals 14 residues. Looked up from germline, CDR1 is SGHDT and CDR2 is YYEEEE. Trimming stripped 3 bases from V and 4 bases from J, with 12 bases between. The CDR3 reads CASSSCGGPDTQYF. The CDR3 DNA is TGTGCCAGCAGCTCCTGTGGGGGCCCAGATACGCAGTATTTT.

By share, this clonotype counts as medium-sized. The chain recombines TRBV15 with TRBJ1-2; TRBD1 matches 12 bases. V was pared by 1 base and J by 4 bases, with 1 base of the junction left unmatched. The length of the CDR3 is 15 residues. Germline V gives CDR1 LNHNV, CDR2 YYDKDF (reference sequence). In DNA, the CDR3 is TGTGCCACCAGCAGAGGGGACAGGGGGCCCTATGGCTACACCTTC. Translated, it gives CATSRGDRGPYGYTF.

The chain links TRBV5-1 to TRBJ1-4; D is possibly TRBD1 (6 bases). The CDR3 totals 14 residues. The V gene lost 1 base and the J gene lost 8 bases, with 12 bases spanning the gap. Germline V CDR1 and CDR2: SGHRS, YFSETQ. Here the CDR3 reads CASSLSRGGEKLFF. CDR3 bases: TGCGCCAGCAGCTTGAGCAGGGGAGGCGAAAAACTGTTTTTT.

In regard to this clonotype: Mismatch with germline at one junction end may stem from a read error. This chain connects TRBV9 to TRBJ2-3; TRBD2 might be the D (6 bases). From germline, CDR1 is SGDLS and CDR2 YYNGEE. This CDR3 has 14 residues. This chain's CDR3 is CASSKRLVPDTRYF. CDR3 coding DNA: TGTGCCAGCAGCAAGCGACTAGTTCCAGATACGCGGTACTTT.